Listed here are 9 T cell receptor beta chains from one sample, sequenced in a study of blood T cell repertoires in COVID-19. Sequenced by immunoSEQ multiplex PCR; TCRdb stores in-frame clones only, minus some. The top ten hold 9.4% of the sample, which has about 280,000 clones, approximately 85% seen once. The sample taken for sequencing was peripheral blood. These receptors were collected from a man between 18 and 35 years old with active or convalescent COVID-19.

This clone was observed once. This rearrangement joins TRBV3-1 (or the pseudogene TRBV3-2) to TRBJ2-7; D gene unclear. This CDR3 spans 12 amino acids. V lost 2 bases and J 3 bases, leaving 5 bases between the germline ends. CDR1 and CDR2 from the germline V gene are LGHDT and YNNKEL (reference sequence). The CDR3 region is CASSQSDYEQYF. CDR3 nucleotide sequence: TGTGCCAGCAGCCAAAGCGACTACGAGCAGTACTTC.

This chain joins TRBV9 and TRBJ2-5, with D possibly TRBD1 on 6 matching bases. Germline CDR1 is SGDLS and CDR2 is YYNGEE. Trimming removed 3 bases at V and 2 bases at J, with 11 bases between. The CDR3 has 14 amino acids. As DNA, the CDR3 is TGTGCCAGCAGCGACTCGGACAGACAAGAGACCCAGTACTTC. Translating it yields CASSDSDRQETQYF.

The chain's CDR3 is CASSHYLPAGNTEAFF. CDR3 nucleotide sequence: TGTGCCAGCAGCCATTACCTGCCTGCAGGGAACACTGAAGCTTTCTTT. The rearrangement uses TRBV16 and TRBJ1-1; D unclear. V lost 3 bases, J lost 1 base, and 15 bases lay in between. CDR1 and CDR2 (germline): KGHSY, FQNENV. The CDR3 is 16 residues long.

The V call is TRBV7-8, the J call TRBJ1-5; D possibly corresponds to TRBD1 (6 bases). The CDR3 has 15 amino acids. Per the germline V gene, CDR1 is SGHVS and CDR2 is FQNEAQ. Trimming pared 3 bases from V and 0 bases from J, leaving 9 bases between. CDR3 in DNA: TGTGCCAGCAGCTTCAGGGGATTTAGCAATCAGCCCCAGCATTTT. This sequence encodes CASSFRGFSNQPQHF.

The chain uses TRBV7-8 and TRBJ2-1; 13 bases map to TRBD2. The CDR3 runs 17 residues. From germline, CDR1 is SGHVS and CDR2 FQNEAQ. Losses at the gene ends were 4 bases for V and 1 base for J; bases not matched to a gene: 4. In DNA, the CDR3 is TGTGCCAGCAGCTCACTAGCGGGGGGGCGATCCTACAATGAGCAGTTCTTC. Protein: CASSSLAGGRSYNEQFF.

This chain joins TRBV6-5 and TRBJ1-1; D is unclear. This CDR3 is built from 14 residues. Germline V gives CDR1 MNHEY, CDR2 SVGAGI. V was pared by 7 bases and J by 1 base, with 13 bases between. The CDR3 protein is CASTTLRQNTEAFF. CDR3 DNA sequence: TGTGCCAGCACTACCCTCCGACAGAACACTGAAGCTTTCTTT.

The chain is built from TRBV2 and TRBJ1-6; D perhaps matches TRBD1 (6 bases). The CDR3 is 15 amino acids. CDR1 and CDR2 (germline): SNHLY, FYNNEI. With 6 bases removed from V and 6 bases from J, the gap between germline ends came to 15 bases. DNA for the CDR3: TGTGCCAGCAGCCCGACGGGGGGCGGTAATTCACCCCTCCACTTT. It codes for CASSPTGGGNSPLHF.

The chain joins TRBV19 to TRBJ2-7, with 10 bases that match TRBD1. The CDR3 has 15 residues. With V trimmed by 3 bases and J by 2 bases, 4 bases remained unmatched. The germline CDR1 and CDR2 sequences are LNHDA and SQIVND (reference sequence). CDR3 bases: TGTGCCAGTAGTATCGGGACAGGGGCGACCTACGAGCAGTACTTC. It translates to CASSIGTGATYEQYF.

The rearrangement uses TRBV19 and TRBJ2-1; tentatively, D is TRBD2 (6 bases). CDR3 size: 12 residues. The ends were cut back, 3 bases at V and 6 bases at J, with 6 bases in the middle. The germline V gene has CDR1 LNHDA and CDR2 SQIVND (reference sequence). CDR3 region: CASSMGGNEQFF. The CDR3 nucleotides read TGTGCCAGTAGTATGGGGGGCAATGAGCAGTTCTTC.